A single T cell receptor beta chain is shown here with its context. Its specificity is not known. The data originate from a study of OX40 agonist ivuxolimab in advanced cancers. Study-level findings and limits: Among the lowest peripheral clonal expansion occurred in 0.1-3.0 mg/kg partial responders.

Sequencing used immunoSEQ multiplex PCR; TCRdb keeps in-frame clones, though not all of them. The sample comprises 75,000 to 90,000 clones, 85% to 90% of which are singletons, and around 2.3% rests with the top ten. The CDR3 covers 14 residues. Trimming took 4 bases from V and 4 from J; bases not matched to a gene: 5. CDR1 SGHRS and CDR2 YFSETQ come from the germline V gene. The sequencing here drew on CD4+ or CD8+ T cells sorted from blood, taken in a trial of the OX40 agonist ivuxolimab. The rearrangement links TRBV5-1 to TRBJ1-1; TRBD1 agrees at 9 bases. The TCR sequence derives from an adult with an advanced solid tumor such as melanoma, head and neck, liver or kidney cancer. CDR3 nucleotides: TGCGCCAGCAGCAGAACAGGGGGCCGCACTGAAGCTTTCTTT. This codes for CASSRTGGRTEAFF.